These 7 T cell receptor beta chains were sequenced from one sample in a study of radiation and T cells in renal cell carcinoma. This table comes from immunoSEQ multiplex PCR, and its TCRdb copy is limited to in-frame clones, with some not included. The data contain more than 8,000 clones, around three fifths of them seen just once; the ten biggest clones take up about 19%. Treatment here: 15 Gy SBRT to primary tumor, nephrectomy 4 weeks later. Sequencing used tumor tissue, obtained from a patient whose treatment included radiotherapy and nephrectomy. These receptors were collected from a man in his fifties or sixties with renal cell carcinoma.

The chain joins TRBV9 to TRBJ2-7; D is unresolved. The CDR3 contains 13 residues. Germline V gene lookup returns CDR1 SGDLS and CDR2 YYNGEE. The V gene lost 0 bases and the J gene lost 3 bases, with 7 bases spanning the gap. The CDR3 region is CASSVGPNYEQYF. The CDR3 DNA is TGTGCCAGCAGCGTAGGACCTAACTACGAGCAGTACTTC.

This chain connects TRBV6-1 to TRBJ2-1; the D is unclear. The CDR3 contains 15 residues. Germline CDR1 and CDR2: MNHNS and SASEGT. The V gene lost 3 bases and the J gene lost 2 bases, with 11 bases spanning the gap. The CDR3 spells CASSDPSIPYNEQFF. The CDR3 coding sequence is TGTGCCAGCAGTGATCCCTCTATACCCTACAATGAGCAGTTCTTC.

CDR3 sequence reads: CASSPSWTATEAFF. Written as DNA, the CDR3 is TGTGCCAGCTCCCCCTCCTGGACAGCCACTGAAGCTTTCTTT. The V call is TRBV18, the J call TRBJ1-1; tentatively, D is TRBD1 (6 bases). The CDR3 sequence is 14 residues long. Trimming removed 6 bases at V and 4 bases at J, with 15 bases between. Looked up from germline, CDR1 is KGHSH and CDR2 is LQKENI.

This chain links TRBV15 with TRBJ1-4, with D maybe TRBD1 (5 bases). The ends were cut back, 4 bases at V and 5 bases at J, with 14 bases in the middle. CDR3 length: 15 residues. Germline V gene lookup returns CDR1 LNHNV and CDR2 YYDKDF (reference sequence). In nucleotides, the CDR3 is TGTGCCACCAGCATCGGGGCAGGAAACAATGAAAAACTGTTTTTT. It specifies CATSIGAGNNEKLFF.

This clone is medium-sized by share. This rearrangement joins TRBV2 to TRBJ1-1, with 11 positions matching TRBD1. Germline lookup yields CDR1 SNHLY and CDR2 FYNNEI. This CDR3 region has 15 residues. J gave up 1 base and V 6 bases, and 4 bases lay outside the gene matches. The CDR3 loop is CASRGQGGSNTEAFF. The CDR3 nucleotides read TGTGCCAGCAGGGGACAGGGGGGATCGAACACTGAAGCTTTCTTT.

J is TRBJ2-5 and V is TRBV5-6; TRBD1 aligns across 8 bases. The CDR3 extends over 15 amino acids. Germline V gene lookup returns CDR1 SGHDT and CDR2 YYEEEE. The V gene end was trimmed by 6 bases and the J gene end by 2 bases; junction bases not matched to a gene: 9. Here the CDR3 reads CASTSLDRVQETQYF. The CDR3 nucleotides are TGTGCCAGCACGTCCCTGGACAGGGTTCAAGAGACCCAGTACTTC. The full variable domain, in which reference TRBV5-6 and TRBJ2-5 provide the parts outside the CDR3, is DAGVTQSPTHLIKTRGQQVTLRCSPKSGHDTVSWYQQALGQGPQFIFQYYEEEERQRGNFPDRFSGHQFPNYSSELNVNALLLGDSALYLCASTSLDRVQETQYFGPGTRLLVL.

This sequence joins TRBV9 and TRBJ2-2; 8 bases agree with TRBD2. V lost 2 bases and J lost 1; bases outside the gene matches: 1. CDR3 size: 15 residues. Germline values: CDR1 SGDLS, CDR2 YYNGEE. CDR3 nucleotide sequence: TGTGCCAGCAGCGTCACTAGCGGGAACACCGGGGAGCTGTTTTTT. Translation gives CASSVTSGNTGELFF.